These 16 T cell receptor beta chains came from one sample sequenced in a study of OX40 agonist ivuxolimab in advanced cancers. Assay: immunoSEQ multiplex PCR; the TCRdb copy retains only in-frame clones and omits some. The data hold 60,000 to 65,000 clones, with roughly nine tenths observed a single time. The sequences come from CD4+ or CD8+ T cells sorted from blood, collected in a trial of the OX40 agonist ivuxolimab. All receptors come from an adult with an advanced solid tumor such as melanoma, head and neck, liver or kidney cancer.

J is TRBJ1-1 and V is TRBV6-5; TRBD1 matches at 9 bases. This CDR3 comprises 14 residues. V dropped 4 bases and J dropped 5; count of bases not matched to a gene: 5. From germline, CDR1 is MNHEY and CDR2 SVGAGI. The CDR3 here is CASSWGQGPTEAFF. CDR3 nucleotide sequence: TGTGCCAGCAGTTGGGGACAGGGACCGACTGAAGCTTTCTTT.

The V and J genes are TRBV27 and TRBJ2-1, with D unclear. Looked up from germline, CDR1 is MNHEY and CDR2 is SMNVEV (reference sequence). The CDR3 length is 13 residues. V was trimmed by 2 bases and J by 3 bases, leaving 5 bases between them. DNA of the CDR3: TGTGCCAGCAGTTTAGCGAACTACAATGAGCAGTTCTTC. This gives the protein CASSLANYNEQFF.

The sample holds one count of this clone. The V and J genes are TRBV25-1 and TRBJ1-1, with TRBD1 matching 7 bases. The CDR3 sequence is 17 residues long. V trimming: 7 bases; J trimming: 0 bases; junction bases outside the gene matches: 14. Germline assignment: CDR1 MGHDK and CDR2 SYGVNS. The CDR3 protein is CASMGSLQGLMNTEAFF. Here the CDR3 DNA reads TGTGCCAGCATGGGCTCACTACAGGGGCTCATGAACACTGAAGCTTTCTTT.

The chain links TRBV19 to TRBJ2-2; D ambiguous. Trimming took off 3 bases at V and 3 bases at J, with 14 bases between the two ends. The CDR3 runs 16 residues. Germline CDR1 reads LNHDA; CDR2 reads SQIVND (reference sequence). The CDR3 DNA reads as TGTGCCAGTAGTATGTTCCTCAGGTCCTACACCGGGGAGCTGTTTTTT. It codes for CASSMFLRSYTGELFF. The variable domain in full, with the rest retrieved from reference TRBV19 and TRBJ2-2, is DGGITQSPKYLFRKEGQNVTLSCEQNLNHDAMYWYRQDPGQGLRLIYYSQIVNDFQKGDIAEGYSVSREKKESFPLTVTSAQKNPTAFYLCASSMFLRSYTGELFFGEGSRLTVL.

The chain is built from TRBV9 and TRBJ2-1, with 12 bases fitting TRBD2. Unmatched junction bases numbered 7, after V lost 1 base and J lost 8 bases. CDR3 length: 16 amino acids. The germline V gene has CDR1 SGDLS and CDR2 YYNGEE. The CDR3 DNA reads as TGTGCCAGCAGCGTACTAGCGGGAGGGAATAGAGATGAGCAGTTCTTC. As protein: CASSVLAGGNRDEQFF.

There are a few counts of this clone. The chain has TRBV28 and TRBJ1-2; D is unclear. Germline V gene sequence: CDR1 MDHEN, CDR2 SYDVKM. The CDR3 extends over 16 amino acids. Trimming pared 4 bases from V and 0 bases from J, leaving 15 bases between. The CDR3 loop reads CASSSLRRATNYGYTF. CDR3 in DNA: TGTGCCAGCAGTTCCCTTAGAAGGGCCACTAACTATGGCTACACCTTC.

This clone was observed once. The rearrangement links TRBV27 to TRBJ1-2, with D unresolved. Trimming cost V 5 bases and J 2 bases, with 9 bases left between them. This CDR3 region has 13 residues. CDR1 and CDR2 from the germline V gene are MNHEY and SMNVEV (reference sequence). CDR3 coding DNA: TGTGCCAGCAGTCACGGACGGAACTATGGCTACACCTTC. The encoded protein is CASSHGRNYGYTF.

This clone occurred a few times. This chain links TRBV27 with TRBJ1-5, with 8 positions matching TRBD1. Unmatched junction bases numbered 10, after V lost 3 bases and J lost 6 bases. The CDR3 is 16 residues long. Germline V gene sequence: CDR1 MNHEY, CDR2 SMNVEV (reference sequence). This chain's CDR3 is CASSLYRQGMGQPQHF. The DNA of the CDR3 is TGTGCCAGCAGTTTGTATCGACAGGGGATGGGTCAGCCCCAGCATTTT.

The chain uses TRBV7-9 and TRBJ2-7, with D perhaps TRBD1 (5 bases). With 0 bases removed from V and 1 base from J, the gap between germline ends came to 13 bases. Germline V gene data show CDR1 as SEHNR and CDR2 as FQNEAQ (reference sequence). This CDR3 contains 16 residues. The CDR3 region is CASSLALGVQSYEQYF. CDR3 nucleotides: TGTGCCAGCAGCTTAGCGCTAGGGGTGCAGTCCTACGAGCAGTACTTC.

The rearrangement joins TRBV11-2 to TRBJ2-1; D gene uncertain. Trimming left V 2 bases short and J 5 bases short, with 7 bases between. Germline CDR1 reads SGHAT; CDR2 reads FQNNGV. The CDR3 loop spans 13 amino acids. The chain's CDR3 is CASSLFPHNEQFF. The DNA for the CDR3 is TGTGCCAGCAGCTTATTCCCGCACAATGAGCAGTTCTTC.

The V gene is TRBV4-1, the J gene TRBJ1-1; D gene unclear. V was clipped by 0 bases and J by 6 bases, with 11 bases between them. The CDR3 runs to 14 residues. Germline V gives CDR1 MGHRA, CDR2 YSYEKL. The CDR3 DNA sequence: TGCGCCAGCAGCCAAGACCCGGCCCTTGCTGAAGCTTTCTTT. Protein sequence: CASSQDPALAEAFF.

The chain carries TRBV29-1 and TRBJ2-7; D unclear. Germline loops: CDR1 SQVTM, CDR2 ANQGSEA. The CDR3 covers 12 residues. Trimming removed 2 bases from V and 2 bases from J, with 7 bases in between. CDR3 DNA sequence: TGCAGCGTTGAATTACTTACCTACGAGCAGTACTTC. Amino acids: CSVELLTYEQYF.

The rearrangement uses TRBV7-6 and TRBJ2-5, with 7 positions matching TRBD2. The J call may be mistaken, given a closer DNA end match to TRBJ2-7. This CDR3 region has 14 residues. CDR1 is SGHVS, CDR2 FNYEAQ, per germline. In nucleotides, the CDR3 is TGTGCCAGCAGCTTAGAGCGGGATAGGAACGAGCAGTACTTC. Translating it yields CASSLERDRNEQYF.

The chain employs TRBV29-1 and TRBJ2-1; possible D gene TRBD2, 5 bases. The CDR3 extends over 17 amino acids. In germline, CDR1 is SQVTM, CDR2 ANQGSEA. The V and J ends lost 0 bases and 0 bases respectively, with 15 bases between them. The CDR3 nucleotides read TGCAGCGTTGAAGACCCGGTAACGGGGAGCTCCTACAATGAGCAGTTCTTC. Its protein is CSVEDPVTGSSYNEQFF.

The chain combines TRBV30 with TRBJ1-1; no clear D. CDR3 length: 13 amino acids. The germline V and J ends were trimmed by 0 bases and 1 base, with 6 bases remaining between them. Germline loops: CDR1 GTSNPN, CDR2 SVGIG (reference sequence). The CDR3 loop reads CAWSVSPNTEAFF. Written as DNA, the CDR3 is TGTGCCTGGAGTGTTAGTCCGAACACTGAAGCTTTCTTT.

The chain links TRBV7-3 to TRBJ2-3, with 8 nucleotides matching TRBD2. The CDR3 loop spans 15 amino acids. Germline CDR1 reads SGHTA; CDR2 reads FQGTGA. After removal of 5 bases from V and 8 bases from J, the junction contained 12 bases not matched to a gene. The CDR3 reads CASSAPAAGVVTQYF. DNA for the CDR3: TGTGCCAGCAGCGCCCCCGCAGCGGGGGTTGTTACGCAGTATTTT.